Each of the 5 T cell receptor beta chains below was sequenced from the same sample in a study of blood T cell repertoires in COVID-19. Measured with immunoSEQ multiplex PCR; TCRdb has only the in-frame clones, and not every one. The sample contains more than 200,000 clones, 70% to 85% of which appear only once. Input material: peripheral blood. Every receptor here comes from an elderly man with acute or convalescent COVID-19.

The rearrangement links TRBV23-1 to TRBJ2-7; D might be TRBD1 (6 bases). TRBV23-1 is an ORF, with its function uncertain. This CDR3 is built from 17 residues. V shed 2 bases and J shed 1 base, with 18 bases lying between them. The CDR3 is CASSQPETGTPSYEQYF. DNA for the CDR3: TGCGCCAGCAGTCAACCGGAGACAGGTACCCCATCCTACGAGCAGTACTTC.

The CDR3 reads CSAVETGNEYF. DNA of the CDR3: TGCAGCGCCGTTGAGACAGGGAATGAGTACTTC. The chain links TRBV29-1 to TRBJ2-7, with 7 bases aligning to TRBD1. The junction had 11 bases not matched to a gene; V was cut back by 7 bases and J by 11 bases. Per germline, CDR1 SQVTM and CDR2 ANQGSEA. This CDR3 has 11 amino acids.

The chain joins TRBV6-5 to TRBJ1-6, with D tentatively TRBD1 (6 bases). This CDR3 spans 16 amino acids. With 2 bases removed from V and 6 bases from J, the gap between germline ends came to 14 bases. Germline CDR1 and CDR2: MNHEY and SVGAGI. CDR3 nucleotides: TGTGCCAGCAGTTACACTCCGGGACAATTTAATTCACCCCTCCACTTT. This sequence encodes CASSYTPGQFNSPLHF.

The chain carries TRBV28 and TRBJ1-2; 9 bases are a match to TRBD1. The germline CDR1 and CDR2 sequences are MDHEN and SYDVKM. The CDR3 is 14 amino acids. J was trimmed by 8 bases and V by 4 bases; bases with no gene match: 8. The CDR3 loop is CASSSPGTGRGYTF. As DNA, the CDR3 is TGTGCCAGCAGTTCACCTGGGACAGGGCGAGGCTACACCTTC.

This chain joins TRBV2 and TRBJ1-2; 9 nucleotides align to TRBD1. CDR1 is SNHLY and CDR2 is FYNNEI in the germline V gene. The CDR3 length is 15 residues. V gave up 6 bases and J gave up 3 bases; unmatched junction bases: 8. CDR3 DNA sequence: TGTGCCAGCAGAAAGACGACAGGGGGGGACTATGGCTACACCTTC. This translates into CASRKTTGGDYGYTF.